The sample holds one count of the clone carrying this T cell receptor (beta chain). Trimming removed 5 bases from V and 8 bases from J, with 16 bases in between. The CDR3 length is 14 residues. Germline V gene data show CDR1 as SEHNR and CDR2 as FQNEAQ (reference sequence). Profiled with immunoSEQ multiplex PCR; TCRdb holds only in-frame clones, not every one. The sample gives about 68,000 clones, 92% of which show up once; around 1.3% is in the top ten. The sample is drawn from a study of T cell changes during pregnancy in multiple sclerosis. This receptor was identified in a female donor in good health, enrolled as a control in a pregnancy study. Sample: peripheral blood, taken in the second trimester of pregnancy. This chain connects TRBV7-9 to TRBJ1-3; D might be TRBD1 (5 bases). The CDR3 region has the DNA TGTGCCAGCAGCCCCGCGGGGGTATTGGACACCATATATTTT. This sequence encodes CASSPAGVLDTIYF.